The 2 T cell receptor beta chains listed next were all sequenced from one sample in a study of T cell responses to AZD1222 COVID-19 vaccine. The method was immunoSEQ multiplex PCR; TCRdb's version includes in-frame clones alone and lacks a portion of them. In the table there are around 180,000 clones, about 91% of which are singletons. The sequencing here drew on peripheral blood, taken on day 0 of AZD1222 vaccination. These receptor sequences come from an adult in good health.

V is TRBV3-1 (or the pseudogene TRBV3-2) and J is TRBJ2-7, with TRBD2 identical over 11 bases. V shed 0 bases and J 6 bases; nucleotides not matched to a gene: 1. Looked up from germline, CDR1 is LGHDT and CDR2 is YNNKEL (reference sequence). The CDR3 contains 14 residues. CDR3 nucleotides: TGTGCCAGCAGCCAAGACCTAGCGGGAGGCGAGCAGTACTTC. It yields the protein CASSQDLAGGEQYF.

The chain recombines TRBV5-1 with TRBJ2-3; D possibly uses TRBD1 or TRBD2 (6 bases each). The germline CDR1 and CDR2 sequences are SGHRS and YFSETQ. Trimming stripped 2 bases from V and 0 bases from J, with 10 bases between. The CDR3 is made up of 15 amino acids. CDR3 sequence reads: CASSFGGVSTDTQYF. The CDR3 DNA reads TGCGCCAGCAGCTTCGGGGGCGTTAGCACAGATACGCAGTATTTT.